This is a list of T cell receptor beta chains from one sample in a study of blood T cells in healthy people across ages. TCRdb redid the calling of the 5' RACE reads with MiXCR, one entry per CDR3 protein. The data hold some 800,000 distinct CDR3 sequences, with roughly 44% observed a single time. The source material was blood. These receptors were taken from a man between 60 and 70 years old in good health. Each CDR3 is given with its conserved first and last residue. Each record gives: CDR3 protein, CDR3 DNA, clone size, V gene, J gene, D gene. A D gene is named only where the DNA matches it firmly. Part of the rows lack a size; the others show once, few, many or a class for expanded clones.

CASRLGGADTQYF	TGCGCCAGCAGACTCGGGGGGGCAGATACGCAGTATTTT	.	TRBV10-2	TRBJ2-3	TRBD2
CSASGPSVEQYF	TGCAGTGCTAGCGGTCCATCGGTGGAGCAGTACTTC	.	TRBV20-1	TRBJ2-7	.
CASTTSDPGMGGYTF	TGTGCCAGCACCACGTCTGACCCGGGGATGGGCGGCTACACCTTC	.	TRBV7-2	TRBJ1-2	.
CASSSSGGASGQFF	TGTGCCAGCAGTTCCAGCGGGGGGGCTAGTGGGCAGTTCTTC	.	TRBV7-2	TRBJ2-1	TRBD2
CASSPGQANEKLFF	TGCGCCAGCAGCCCGGGACAGGCTAATGAAAAACTGTTTTTT	few	TRBV4-3	TRBJ1-4	TRBD1
CSARDVFTGEGQPQHF	TGCAGTGCTAGAGATGTTTTTACAGGGGAGGGGCAGCCCCAGCATTTT	.	TRBV20-1	TRBJ1-5	TRBD1
CASSGGGTGPQHF	TGTGCCAGCAGTGGTGGAGGGACAGGGCCCCAGCATTTT	.	TRBV2	TRBJ1-5	TRBD1
CASSRGRGGTDTQYF	TGCGCCAGCAGCCGGGGTCGGGGAGGGACAGATACGCAGTATTTT	.	TRBV5-1	TRBJ2-3	TRBD2
CASSADRARYQPQHF	TGTGCCAGCAGTGCCGACAGGGCTCGGTATCAGCCCCAGCATTTT	once	TRBV6-2/TRBV6-3	TRBJ1-5	TRBD1
CASSRTGAEEEKLFF	TGCGCCAGCAGCCGAACCGGCGCAGAGGAGGAAAAACTGTTTTTT	.	TRBV5-1	TRBJ1-4	.
CASSWRPRRETQYF	TGTGCCAGCAGTTGGAGACCCCGGCGAGAGACCCAGTACTTC	few	TRBV12-3/TRBV12-4	TRBJ2-5	.
CASRATDSGAETQYF	TGTGCCAGCAGGGCGACGGATTCGGGGGCCGAGACCCAGTACTTC	few	TRBV2	TRBJ2-5	.
CASSREGQGTQTQYF	TGTGCCAGCAGCCGTGAGGGACAGGGGACGCAGACCCAGTACTTC	.	TRBV7-2	TRBJ2-5	TRBD1
CSALQGTEAFF	TGCAGTGCTTTACAGGGTACTGAAGCTTTCTTT	.	TRBV20-1	TRBJ1-1	.
CASSRHLYEQYF	TGTGCCAGCAGTCGACACCTCTACGAGCAGTACTTC	.	TRBV28	TRBJ2-7	.
CASSYRRGLQETQYF	TGTGCCAGCAGTTACAGGCGGGGGCTTCAAGAGACCCAGTACTTC	few	TRBV6-2/TRBV6-3	TRBJ2-5	.
CASSYSTVAWTSGPRDEQFF	TGTGCCAGCAGTTACTCTACTGTCGCGTGGACTAGCGGGCCTCGGGATGAGCAGTTCTTC	.	TRBV6-2/TRBV6-3	TRBJ2-1	TRBD2
CASRGQGKDIQYF	TGTGCCAGCAGGGGACAGGGGAAGGACATTCAGTACTTC	.	TRBV6-2/TRBV6-3	TRBJ2-4	TRBD1
CASSLTGTGVAMDTQYF	TGTGCCAGCAGCTTAACCGGGACAGGGGTGGCTATGGATACGCAGTATTTT	.	TRBV7-3	TRBJ2-3	TRBD1
CAISRDRVSEQFF	TGTGCCATCAGTCGGGACAGGGTTAGTGAGCAGTTCTTC	.	TRBV10-3	TRBJ2-1	TRBD1
CASSLLAGGIWYEQYF	TGTGCCAGCAGCCTTCTAGCGGGGGGGATTTGGTACGAGCAGTACTTC	few	TRBV7-4	TRBJ2-7	TRBD2
CASSSSQGADGYTF	TGTGCCAGCAGTTCATCACAGGGGGCGGATGGCTACACCTTC	.	TRBV2	TRBJ1-2	TRBD1
CASAPPGAETQYF	TGTGCCAGCGCACCACCGGGGGCGGAGACCCAGTACTTC	.	TRBV18	TRBJ2-5	.
CATSATGEGTEAFF	TGTGCCACCAGTGCGACAGGGGAGGGGACTGAAGCTTTCTTT	.	TRBV15	TRBJ1-1	TRBD1
CASSFANTAYEQYF	TGTGCCAGCAGCTTTGCGAACACAGCCTACGAGCAGTACTTC	.	TRBV7-2	TRBJ2-7	.
CASSVGQGGQETQYF	TGTGCCAGCAGCGTAGGGCAGGGCGGGCAAGAGACCCAGTACTTC	few	TRBV9	TRBJ2-5	.
CASSVDTGEFDEQFF	TGTGCCAGCAGCGTAGATACAGGGGAATTCGATGAGCAGTTCTTC	.	TRBV9	TRBJ2-1	TRBD1
CASSSVGGYEQYF	TGTGCCAGCAGTTCCGTGGGGGGCTACGAGCAGTACTTC	many	TRBV6-5	TRBJ2-7	.
CASSQGGGEEAQYF	TGTGCCAGCAGCCAGGGAGGGGGGGAAGAGGCCCAGTACTTC	.	TRBV6-5	TRBJ2-7	.
CASSRDSLACGYTF	TGCGCCAGCAGCCGTGATTCGTTAGCCTGTGGCTACACCTTC	.	TRBV5-1	TRBJ1-2	.
CASNPQGALRGGQFF	TGTGCCAGCAACCCCCAGGGGGCCCTGAGAGGTGGGCAGTTCTTC	.	TRBV27	TRBJ2-1	TRBD1
CASSQDMGEAYGQYF	TGCGCCAGCAGCCAAGATATGGGGGAAGCCTACGGGCAGTACTTC	.	TRBV4-3	TRBJ2-7	.
CASSQDLRLADTGELFF	TGTGCCAGCAGCCAAGATTTACGGCTAGCGGACACCGGGGAGCTGTTTTTT	.	TRBV3-1	TRBJ2-2	TRBD2
CSARGPPSTDTQYF	TGCAGTGCTAGGGGGCCTCCTAGCACAGATACGCAGTATTTT	.	TRBV20-1	TRBJ2-3	.
CASSVSTTDEAFF	TGTGCCAGCAGCGTTAGTACTACCGATGAGGCTTTCTTT	.	TRBV9	TRBJ1-1	.
CASSTQGATEAFF	TGTGCCAGCAGCACTCAGGGAGCCACTGAAGCTTTCTTT	.	TRBV7-2	TRBJ1-1	.
CATSRDSSSYNEQFF	TGTGCCACCAGCAGAGACAGTAGCTCCTACAATGAGCAGTTCTTC	few	TRBV15	TRBJ2-1	.
CASSLRIDNEQFF	TGTGCCAGCTCCCTTAGGATCGACAATGAGCAGTTCTTC	.	TRBV9	TRBJ2-1	.
CSAREGLGQPQHF	TGCAGTGCTAGAGAGGGTTTGGGTCAGCCCCAGCATTTT	.	TRBV20-1	TRBJ1-5	.
CSVDFIGFNTEAFF	TGCAGCGTTGATTTTATAGGGTTTAACACTGAAGCTTTCTTT	.	TRBV29-1	TRBJ1-1	.
CASSSGTGTLWSGYTF	TGTGCCAGCAGTTCCGGGACAGGGACATTATGGTCTGGCTACACCTTC	few	TRBV27	TRBJ1-2	TRBD1
CASSRGTRPTDTQYF	TGTGCCAGCAGCAGAGGGACTAGACCTACAGATACGCAGTATTTT	.	TRBV13	TRBJ2-3	TRBD2